Shown below are 14 T cell receptor beta chains from a single sample sequenced in a study of blood T cell repertoires in COVID-19. Method: immunoSEQ multiplex PCR; TCRdb's copy keeps in-frame clones and lacks some. The sample comprises just over 75,000 clones, around 88% of which are singletons, and over 4% rests with the top ten. Sample: peripheral blood. These receptor sequences come from a woman of 80 years or more with active or convalescent COVID-19.

CDR3 sequence reads: CASSPPGQGLRAFF. CDR3 coding DNA: TGTGCCAGCTCACCACCGGGACAGGGGTTAAGAGCTTTCTTT. This rearrangement joins TRBV18 to TRBJ1-1; TRBD1 matches 10 bases. This CDR3 is 14 amino acids long. The junction had 5 bases not matched to a gene; V was cut back by 0 bases and J by 10 bases. The germline gives CDR1 KGHSH, CDR2 LQKENI.

In this sample, this clone turned up a few times. The rearrangement links TRBV5-5 to TRBJ1-3; D gene ambiguous. Per germline, CDR1 SGHKS and CDR2 YYEKEE (reference sequence). The CDR3 consists of 16 residues. Deletions cut 0 bases from V and 0 bases from J, with 10 bases between. CDR3 in DNA: TGTGCCAGCAGCTTGGGTCGCGTCTTCTCTGGAAACACCATATATTTT. This translates into CASSLGRVFSGNTIYF. Full variable domain (outside the CDR3, taken from reference TRBV5-5 and TRBJ1-3): DAGVTQSPTHLIKTRGQQVTLRCSPISGHKSVSWYQQVLGQGPQFIFQYYEKEERGRGNFPDRFSARQFPNYSSELNVNALLLGDSALYLCASSLGRVFSGNTIYFGEGSWLTVV.

This chain connects TRBV7-2 to TRBJ1-3; a possible D gene is TRBD1 (6 bases). CDR3 length: 15 residues. The V gene lost 5 bases and the J gene lost 6 bases, with 17 bases spanning the gap. In germline, CDR1 is SGHTA, CDR2 FQGNSA. The CDR3 reads CASSLTRGTLNTIYF. The CDR3 region has the DNA TGTGCCAGCAGCCTGACCAGGGGAACATTAAACACCATATATTTT.

This chain links TRBV6-1 with TRBJ2-7, with D uncertain. CDR3 length equals 12 residues. Trimming cost V 2 bases and J 9 bases, with 11 bases left between them. CDR1 MNHNS and CDR2 SASEGT come from the germline V gene. CDR3 residues: CASSEPPLGQYF. CDR3 DNA sequence: TGTGCCAGCAGTGAACCACCGCTAGGGCAGTACTTC.

The CDR3 bases are TGCGCCAGCAGCCCGAGGCCGGGACTAGTGGGAGATACGCAGTATTTT. The encoded protein is CASSPRPGLVGDTQYF. This chain joins TRBV5-1 and TRBJ2-3; 8 nucleotides agree with TRBD2. After removal of 4 bases from V and 5 bases from J, the junction contained 12 bases not matched to a gene. The germline CDR1 and CDR2 sequences are SGHRS and YFSETQ. The CDR3 length is 16 residues.

DNA of the CDR3: TGTGCCAGCAGTGAAGAAGGCAGGGGGCAATCACCCCTCCACTTT. Amino acid sequence: CASSEEGRGQSPLHF. The chain couples TRBV6-4 to TRBJ1-6; 8 bases match TRBD1. The CDR3 has 15 residues. Germline V gene sequence: CDR1 MRHNA, CDR2 SNTAGT. V was pared by 3 bases and J by 10 bases, with 8 bases of the junction left unmatched.

The CDR3 sequence: CASTGGTSYEQYF. The CDR3 DNA follows: TGTGCCAGTACAGGGGGTACTTCCTACGAGCAGTACTTC. The chain combines TRBV6-6 with TRBJ2-7, with TRBD1 identical over 8 bases. The trim removed 9 bases at V and 1 base at J, leaving 5 bases unmatched. The CDR3 is made up of 13 amino acids. CDR1 and CDR2 from the germline V gene are MNHNY and SVGAGI (reference sequence).

In nucleotides, the CDR3 is TGTGCCAGCAGCGTTGGGGCAGGCTCCCCGGGCCGTGAGCAGTTCTTC. Its translation is CASSVGAGSPGREQFF. V is TRBV9 and J is TRBJ2-1; possibly TRBD1 for D (5 bases). Germline V gene sequence: CDR1 SGDLS, CDR2 YYNGEE. The V end was cut by 2 bases, the J end by 9 bases, with 21 bases between. This CDR3 is built from 16 residues.

The CDR3 region has the DNA TGTGCCAGCAGTGGAACTACTAGGAACGGAGAGACCCAGTACTTC. Its protein product is CASSGTTRNGETQYF. The chain combines TRBV6-2 or TRBV6-3 with TRBJ2-5, with D possibly TRBD2 on 5 matching bases. The V gene lost 5 bases and the J gene lost 4 bases, with 17 bases spanning the gap. The CDR3 length is 15 residues. Germline assignment: CDR1 MNHEY and CDR2 SVGEGT.

The V and J genes are TRBV21-1 and TRBJ2-5; the table's D call, TRBD1, has no DNA check behind it. TRBV21-1 is an annotated pseudogene. The CDR3 is 13 amino acids. CDR3 sequence (DNA): TGTGCCAGCAGCAGGCCAGGCCAAGAGACCCAGTACTTC. Translated: CASSRPGQETQYF.

The J gene is TRBJ1-1, the V gene TRBV2; tentatively, D is TRBD1 (5 bases). V was pared by 7 bases and J by 6 bases, with 24 bases between. Germline V CDR1 and CDR2: SNHLY, FYNNEI. This CDR3 has 16 amino acids. In nucleotides, the CDR3 is TGTGCCAGCACCGGTCAGGGAGGGCTTCAACAAGCTGAAGCTTTCTTT. Encoded protein: CASTGQGGLQQAEAFF.

The chain uses TRBV3-1 (or the pseudogene TRBV3-2) and TRBJ2-1, with 9 nucleotides matching TRBD2. The J segment lost 4 bases and the V segment lost 7 bases, leaving 8 bases of the junction unmatched. CDR1 LGHDT and CDR2 YNNKEL come from the germline V gene (reference sequence). This CDR3 comprises 15 residues. CDR3 sequence: CASTVAGGRYNEQFF. The CDR3 region has the DNA TGTGCCAGCACGGTCGCGGGGGGGAGATACAATGAGCAGTTCTTC.

The chain carries TRBV18 and TRBJ2-7, with D possibly TRBD2 on 6 matching bases. Germline CDR1 KGHSH, CDR2 LQKENI. The CDR3 covers 13 residues. Trimming stripped 2 bases from V and 6 bases from J, with 11 bases between. This CDR3 reads CASSPYGGGEQYF. Written as DNA, the CDR3 is TGTGCCAGCTCACCATACGGGGGAGGCGAGCAGTACTTC.

The chain is built from TRBV5-6 and TRBJ1-1; tentative D call: TRBD1 (5 bases). Trimming shortened V by 2 bases and J by 2 bases, and 19 bases separated the two germline ends. The germline CDR1 and CDR2 sequences are SGHDT and YYEEEE. This CDR3 is 17 amino acids long. For the CDR3, the DNA is TGTGCCAGCAGCTTTGGTCAAGGCAGGGCACTAAACACTGAAGCTTTCTTT. This translates into CASSFGQGRALNTEAFF.